This TCR beta chain is from a study of control samples from healthy donors and cancer patients. V shed 0 bases and J shed 0 bases, with 12 bases lying between them. Germline V CDR1 and CDR2: SGDLS, YYNGEE. The CDR3 runs to 16 residues. Some clones are missing from TCRdb's copy, which holds only in-frame ones; the method was immunoSEQ multiplex PCR. The sample includes 150,000 to 180,000 clones, just under 95% seen only once; the top ten take 4.5% to 6%. The V gene is TRBV9, the J gene TRBJ2-5, with D perhaps matching TRBD1 (7 bases). The sample was blood. This receptor was obtained from a man aged 40-49 years in good health. CDR3 sequence reads: CASSVEAGGYQETQYF. Here the CDR3 DNA reads TGTGCCAGCAGCGTAGAAGCAGGGGGGTACCAAGAGACCCAGTACTTC.